A single sample gave rise to the 30 T cell receptor beta chains below, sequenced in a study of cytomegalovirus exposure and HLA in healthy donors. Researchers ran the PCR with 60 Vbeta and 13 Jbeta primers. This table comes from immunoSEQ multiplex PCR, and its TCRdb copy is limited to in-frame clones, with some not included. The table lists 100,000 to 150,000 clones, around 80% of them singletons. The material sequenced was PBMCs. The source of these receptors is a woman between 45 and 60 years old in good health and CMV-seronegative.

Only a few counts were recorded for this clone. The chain combines TRBV28 with TRBJ2-1; D is ambiguous. Per the germline V gene, CDR1 is MDHEN and CDR2 is SYDVKM. V was cut by 7 bases and J by 3 bases, with 7 bases left in between. This CDR3 spans 12 amino acids. The CDR3 is CASTGSYNEQFF. The CDR3 DNA reads TGTGCCAGCACAGGTAGCTACAATGAGCAGTTCTTC.

The J gene is TRBJ2-7, the V gene TRBV19; D uncertain. V lost 3 bases, J lost 0 bases, and 12 bases lay in between. CDR3 length equals 15 residues. CDR1 is LNHDA and CDR2 is SQIVND in the germline V gene (reference sequence). The CDR3 DNA sequence: TGTGCCAGTAGTATGTTTTTGGTTAGCTCCTACGAGCAGTACTTC. Translating gives CASSMFLVSSYEQYF.

The V gene is TRBV6-5, the J gene TRBJ1-1, with TRBD1 as a possible D gene (5 bases). The CDR3 runs to 14 residues. Per the germline V gene, CDR1 is MNHEY and CDR2 is SVGAGI. V was clipped by 4 bases and J by 6 bases, with 15 bases between them. CDR3 loop: CASSSSREGSEAFF. Written as DNA, the CDR3 is TGTGCCAGCAGTTCCAGTCGGGAGGGGTCTGAAGCTTTCTTT.

This chain uses TRBV19 with TRBJ2-7; D is undetermined. The V end was cut by 5 bases, the J end by 0 bases, with 11 bases between. Germline assignment: CDR1 LNHDA and CDR2 SQIVND (reference sequence). The CDR3 is made up of 14 amino acids. The CDR3 protein is CASSLRLSSYEQYV. The DNA of the CDR3 is TGTGCCAGTAGTTTGAGACTTAGCTCCTACGAGCAGTACGTC.

J is TRBJ2-1 and V is TRBV2, with TRBD1 identical over 8 bases. CDR3 length equals 13 residues. CDR1 is SNHLY and CDR2 is FYNNEI in the germline V gene. The CDR3 here is CAASGTGGNEQFF. CDR3 bases: TGTGCAGCGTCAGGTACAGGGGGCAATGAGCAGTTCTTC.

This chain connects TRBV28 to TRBJ1-3, with TRBD1 matching over 7 bases. Germline-derived CDR1 and CDR2 are MDHEN and SYDVKM. The CDR3 spans 16 residues. The J segment lost 4 bases and the V segment lost 8 bases, leaving 14 bases of the junction unmatched. CDR3 in DNA: TGTGCCAGCCACCGGGACAGCGAGACTCCAGGAAACACCATATATTTT. Translated: CASHRDSETPGNTIYF.

This chain uses TRBV2 with TRBJ2-3; 9 bases fit TRBD2. CDR3 length: 14 amino acids. Unmatched junction bases numbered 7, after V lost 7 bases and J lost 5 bases. Germline lookup yields CDR1 SNHLY and CDR2 FYNNEI. CDR3 DNA sequence: TGTGCCAGCAACGAGCGGGAGGCTAAAGATACGCAGTATTTT. It translates to CASNEREAKDTQYF.

This clone has a single count. The CDR3 loop reads CASSRNADRGGEQFF. The CDR3 DNA reads TGTGCCAGTAGTAGGAACGCCGACAGGGGGGGTGAGCAGTTCTTC. The chain combines TRBV19 with TRBJ2-1, with TRBD1 matching over 9 bases. Germline V gene lookup returns CDR1 LNHDA and CDR2 SQIVND (reference sequence). V dropped 4 bases and J dropped 9; count of bases not matched to a gene: 10. There are 15 residues in the CDR3.

The chain is built from TRBV7-9 and TRBJ1-2; 7 positions match TRBD1. The CDR3 covers 11 residues. V was pared by 4 bases and J by 13 bases, with 6 bases of the junction left unmatched. Germline values: CDR1 SEHNR, CDR2 FQNEAQ (reference sequence). CDR3 loop: CASSSHRGLTF. Here the CDR3 DNA reads TGTGCCAGCAGCTCACACAGGGGTCTCACCTTC.

The chain carries TRBV18 and TRBJ2-7; tentatively, D is TRBD1 (6 bases). The CDR3 runs to 15 residues. Looked up from germline, CDR1 is KGHSH and CDR2 is LQKENI. Trimming removed 1 base at V and 2 bases at J, with 12 bases between. CDR3 sequence: CASSPQPTGPYEQYF. CDR3 coding DNA: TGTGCCAGCTCACCACAGCCGACAGGACCCTACGAGCAGTACTTC. The variable domain in full, with the rest retrieved from reference TRBV18 and TRBJ2-7, is NAGVMQNPRHLVRRRGQEARLRCSPMKGHSHVYWYRQLPEEGLKFMVYLQKENIIDESGMPKERFSAEFPKEGPSILRIQQVVRGDSAAYFCASSPQPTGPYEQYFGPGTRLTVT.

The rearrangement uses TRBV5-6 and TRBJ2-2; 11 bases align to TRBD1. The CDR3 is 17 amino acids. The V gene end was trimmed by 2 bases and the J gene end by 6 bases; junction bases not matched to a gene: 9. Germline V gene sequence: CDR1 SGHDT, CDR2 YYEEEE. This chain's CDR3 is CASSLTVGQGVSGELFF. The CDR3 DNA reads TGTGCCAGCAGCTTAACGGTGGGACAGGGGGTCTCCGGGGAGCTGTTTTTT.

The chain is built from TRBV11-2 and TRBJ2-3; TRBD1 is a possible D gene (6 bases). The CDR3 extends over 15 amino acids. The V end lost 0 bases, the J end lost 2 bases, and 9 bases lay between the germline ends. Germline V CDR1 and CDR2: SGHAT, FQNNGV. As DNA, the CDR3 is TGTGCCAGCAGCTTAGATGGGACATCCACAGATACGCAGTATTTT. Protein product: CASSLDGTSTDTQYF.

The chain combines TRBV11-3 with TRBJ2-7; the D gene is possibly TRBD2 (6 bases). The CDR3 has 16 amino acids. V gave up 1 base and J gave up 3 bases, with 16 bases separating them. Germline CDR1 reads SGHNT; CDR2 reads YENEEA. CDR3 protein: CASSLVPPGVLYEQYF. CDR3 nucleotides: TGTGCCAGCAGCTTAGTCCCCCCGGGGGTCCTCTACGAGCAGTACTTC.

The rearrangement uses TRBV30 and TRBJ1-1, with a tentative D call TRBD1 (5 bases). The CDR3 totals 14 residues. Trimming shortened V by 1 base and J by 5 bases, and 14 bases separated the two germline ends. Germline CDR1 GTSNPN, CDR2 SVGIG (reference sequence). The CDR3 DNA is TGTGCCTGGAGTGGGGACGGCGGAGGGACTGAAGCTTTCTTT. The encoded protein is CAWSGDGGGTEAFF.

The chain carries TRBV11-2 and TRBJ2-3, with 12 bases matching TRBD2. The CDR3 runs 17 residues. In germline, CDR1 is SGHAT, CDR2 FQNNGV. V was clipped by 5 bases and J by 0 bases; unmatched bases: 6. CDR3 protein: CASSRGLAGSSTDTQYF. CDR3 sequence (DNA): TGTGCCAGCAGCAGAGGACTAGCGGGGTCTAGCACAGATACGCAGTATTTT.

The chain joins TRBV5-1 to TRBJ2-5; TRBD1 is a possible D gene (6 bases). Germline V gene sequence: CDR1 SGHRS, CDR2 YFSETQ. This CDR3 has 15 amino acids. V lost 7 bases and J lost 0, with 16 bases in between. The CDR3 sequence is CASSLLGGYQETQYF. In nucleotides, the CDR3 is TGCGCCAGCTCTCTTTTAGGGGGATACCAAGAGACCCAGTACTTC.

V and J are TRBV6-5 and TRBJ2-2; D unclear. Germline CDR1 is MNHEY and CDR2 is SVGAGI. The CDR3 has 14 amino acids. V was trimmed by 7 bases and J by 9 bases, leaving 18 bases between them. The CDR3 protein is CASTPSARPRELFF. The CDR3 nucleotides are TGTGCCAGCACCCCAAGCGCTAGGCCTCGGGAGCTGTTTTTT.

The rearrangement links TRBV29-1 to TRBJ1-2; D gene ambiguous. The CDR3 sequence is 13 residues long. V was clipped by 6 bases and J by 7 bases, with 18 bases between them. Germline CDR1 is SQVTM and CDR2 is ANQGSEA. Here the CDR3 reads CSVWFSPASGYTF. The CDR3, as DNA: TGCAGCGTGTGGTTTTCCCCAGCTAGTGGCTACACCTTC.

The chain uses TRBV6-5 and TRBJ2-6; TRBD2 agrees at 10 bases. Looked up from germline, CDR1 is MNHEY and CDR2 is SVGAGI. The length of the CDR3 is 15 residues. J was trimmed by 2 bases and V by 11 bases; bases with no gene match: 6. The CDR3 loop reads CARLAGGAGANVLTF. The CDR3 DNA reads TGTGCCCGCTTAGCGGGAGGAGCTGGGGCCAACGTCCTGACTTTC.

The rearrangement joins TRBV27 to TRBJ2-3, with 11 bases identical to TRBD2. Germline CDR1 reads MNHEY; CDR2 reads SMNVEV (reference sequence). V gave up 0 bases and J gave up 5 bases; unmatched junction bases: 7. The CDR3 is 17 amino acids. CDR3 sequence (DNA): TGTGCCAGCAGTTTATCGACACTAGCGGGAGTTCTAGATACGCAGTATTTT. This codes for CASSLSTLAGVLDTQYF.

The gene calls are TRBV5-1 and TRBJ1-1, with TRBD1 matching over 11 bases. CDR3 length: 16 amino acids. Germline trimming cut 0 bases from V and 11 bases from J; bases unmatched to any gene: 12. From germline, CDR1 is SGHRS and CDR2 YFSETQ. CDR3 bases: TGCGCCAGCAGCTTGGCCTTGGGACAGGGGGATTGGGTTGCTTTCTTT. This sequence encodes CASSLALGQGDWVAFF. The whole variable domain, remainder taken from reference TRBV5-1 and TRBJ1-1, is KAGVTQTPRYLIKTRGQQVTLSCSPISGHRSVSWYQQTPGQGLQFLFEYFSETQRNKGNFPGRFSGRQFSNSRSEMNVSTLELGDSALYLCASSLALGQGDWVAFFGQGTRLTVV.

This clone was observed once. The V call is TRBV7-9, the J call TRBJ2-7; 10 bases agree with TRBD1. Germline loops: CDR1 SEHNR, CDR2 FQNEAQ (reference sequence). The V and J ends lost 5 bases and 5 bases, in that order; junction bases with no gene match: 6. There are 14 residues in the CDR3. CDR3: CASSLRDRGNEQYF. The DNA for the CDR3 is TGTGCCAGCAGCCTCCGGGACAGGGGCAACGAGCAGTACTTC.

The genes are TRBV29-1 and TRBJ2-7, with 9 bases that match TRBD1. Germline-derived CDR1 and CDR2 are SQVTM and ANQGSEA. Trimming at V came to 3 bases and at J to 7 bases, leaving 16 bases not matched to a gene. The CDR3 is 16 amino acids. The CDR3: CSVEAALGQGLSEQYF. In DNA, the CDR3 is TGCAGCGTTGAGGCCGCGTTGGGACAGGGATTGAGTGAGCAGTACTTC.

In its sample, this clone was seen a few times. The rearrangement joins TRBV28 to TRBJ2-7, with 7 bases that match TRBD1. With 6 bases clipped from V and 5 bases from J, the junction kept 10 bases outside the gene matches. The CDR3 contains 14 residues. Germline V lookup: CDR1 MDHEN, CDR2 SYDVKM. The chain's CDR3 is CASRFDRVRNEQYF. Here the CDR3 DNA reads TGTGCCAGCAGATTCGACAGGGTGCGGAACGAGCAGTACTTC.

The V gene is TRBV28, the J gene TRBJ1-5, with TRBD1 identical over 7 bases. This CDR3 spans 17 amino acids. From germline, CDR1 is MDHEN and CDR2 SYDVKM. The junction had 11 bases not matched to a gene; V was cut back by 6 bases and J by 0 bases. CDR3 region: CASSLRQGGLSNQPQHF. The CDR3 coding sequence is TGTGCCAGCAGCCTACGACAGGGTGGGCTTAGCAATCAGCCCCAGCATTTT.

The chain is built from TRBV6-5 and TRBJ2-7; a weak D match, TRBD2 (5 bases). The V end was cut by 6 bases, the J end by 4 bases, with 16 bases between. The CDR3 length is 14 residues. The germline V gene encodes CDR1 MNHEY and CDR2 SVGAGI. The CDR3 nucleotides read TGTGCCAGCAGCATCGGAGGTGGAATTTACGAGCAGTACTTC. This gives the protein CASSIGGGIYEQYF.

The chain carries TRBV4-1 and TRBJ2-1, with 13 nucleotides matching TRBD2. The CDR3 runs to 16 residues. Germline V gene lookup returns CDR1 MGHRA and CDR2 YSYEKL. J gave up 9 bases and V 1 base, and 6 bases lay outside the gene matches. Written as DNA, the CDR3 is TGCGCCAGCAGCCAAGCAACTAGCGGGAGGGGGTTTGAGCAGTTCTTC. Amino acid sequence: CASSQATSGRGFEQFF.

The chain links TRBV29-1 to TRBJ2-7; D perhaps matches TRBD2 (5 bases). V was pared by 2 bases and J by 8 bases, with 10 bases between. In germline, CDR1 is SQVTM, CDR2 ANQGSEA. The CDR3 runs to 11 residues. DNA for the CDR3: TGCAGCGTTGAATCAGGAGGCAAGCAGTACTTC. Protein: CSVESGGKQYF.

The chain recombines TRBV27 with TRBJ2-1; the match to TRBD2 covers 11 bases. This CDR3 comprises 18 residues. Germline-derived CDR1 and CDR2 are MNHEY and SMNVEV (reference sequence). V shed 2 bases, J shed 6 bases, and the junction held 12 bases outside the gene matches. The CDR3, as DNA: TGTGCCAGCAGTTTAGAAAGTACTAGCGGGAGCCAATCCAATGAGCAGTTCTTC. Protein product: CASSLESTSGSQSNEQFF.

The rearrangement joins TRBV7-9 to TRBJ1-4, with D possibly TRBD1 on 6 matching bases. Germline assignment: CDR1 SEHNR and CDR2 FQNEAQ (reference sequence). The CDR3 is 14 residues long. V lost 5 bases to trimming and J lost 13 bases, with 20 bases between them. The CDR3 region has the DNA TGTGCCAGCAGCCCCCCAGGGGAGAGCGGGAGACTGTTTTTT. Translation gives CASSPPGESGRLFF.